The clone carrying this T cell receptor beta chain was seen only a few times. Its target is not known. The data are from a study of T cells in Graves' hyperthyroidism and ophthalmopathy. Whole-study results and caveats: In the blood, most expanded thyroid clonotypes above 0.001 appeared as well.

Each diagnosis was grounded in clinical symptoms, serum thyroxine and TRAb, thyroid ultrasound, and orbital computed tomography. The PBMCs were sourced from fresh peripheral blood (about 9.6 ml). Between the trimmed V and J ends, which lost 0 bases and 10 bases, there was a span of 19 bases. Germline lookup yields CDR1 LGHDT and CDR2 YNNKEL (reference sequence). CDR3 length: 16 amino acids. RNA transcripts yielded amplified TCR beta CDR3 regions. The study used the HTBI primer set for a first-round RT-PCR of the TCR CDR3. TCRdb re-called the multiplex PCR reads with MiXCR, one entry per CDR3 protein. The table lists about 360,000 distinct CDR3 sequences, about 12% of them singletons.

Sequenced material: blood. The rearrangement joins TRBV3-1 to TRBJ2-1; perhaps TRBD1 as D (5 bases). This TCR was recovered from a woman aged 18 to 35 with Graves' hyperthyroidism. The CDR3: CASSQEPGQGPTEQFF. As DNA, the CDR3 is TGTGCCAGCAGCCAAGAACCAGGTCAGGGTCCAACGGAGCAGTTCTTC.